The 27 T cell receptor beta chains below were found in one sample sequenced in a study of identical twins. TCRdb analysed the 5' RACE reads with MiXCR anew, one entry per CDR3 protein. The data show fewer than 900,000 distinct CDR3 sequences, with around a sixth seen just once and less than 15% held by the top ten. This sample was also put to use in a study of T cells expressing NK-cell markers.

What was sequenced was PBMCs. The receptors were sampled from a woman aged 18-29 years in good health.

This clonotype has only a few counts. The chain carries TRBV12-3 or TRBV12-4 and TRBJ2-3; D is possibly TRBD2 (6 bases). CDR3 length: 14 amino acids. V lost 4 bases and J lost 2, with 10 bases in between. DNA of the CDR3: TGTGCCAGCAGTTCACCGGGGGACACAGATACGCAGTATTTT. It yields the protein CASSSPGDTDTQYF.

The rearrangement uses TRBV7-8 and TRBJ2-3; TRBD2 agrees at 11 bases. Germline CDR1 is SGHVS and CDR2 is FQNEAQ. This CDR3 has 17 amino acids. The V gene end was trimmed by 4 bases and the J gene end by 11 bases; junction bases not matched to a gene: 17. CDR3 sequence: CASSSLGLAAEGGKQYF. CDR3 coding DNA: TGTGCCAGCAGCTCACTGGGACTAGCGGCAGAAGGGGGAAAGCAGTATTTT.

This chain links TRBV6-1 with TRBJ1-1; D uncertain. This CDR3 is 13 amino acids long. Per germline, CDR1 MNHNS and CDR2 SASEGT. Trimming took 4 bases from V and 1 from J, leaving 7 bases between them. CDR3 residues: CASSAQQNTEAFF. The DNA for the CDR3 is TGTGCCAGCAGTGCACAGCAGAACACTGAAGCTTTCTTT.

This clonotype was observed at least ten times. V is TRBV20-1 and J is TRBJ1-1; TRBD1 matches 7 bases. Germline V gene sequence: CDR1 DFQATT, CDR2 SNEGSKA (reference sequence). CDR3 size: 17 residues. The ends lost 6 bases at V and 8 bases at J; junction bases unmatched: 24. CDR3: CSAAGMEFGQGVWEAFF. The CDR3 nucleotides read TGCAGTGCCGCAGGAATGGAGTTCGGTCAGGGGGTCTGGGAAGCTTTCTTT.

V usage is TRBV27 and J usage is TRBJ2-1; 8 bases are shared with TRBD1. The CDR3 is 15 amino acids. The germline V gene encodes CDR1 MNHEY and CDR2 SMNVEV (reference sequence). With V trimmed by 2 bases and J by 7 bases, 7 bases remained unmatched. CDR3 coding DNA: TGTGCCAGCAGTTTAGGGACAGGCGGTGGTAATGAGCAGTTCTTC. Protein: CASSLGTGGGNEQFF.

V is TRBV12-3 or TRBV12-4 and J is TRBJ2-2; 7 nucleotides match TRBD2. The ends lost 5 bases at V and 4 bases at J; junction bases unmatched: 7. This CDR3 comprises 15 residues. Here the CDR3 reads CASSLGGGPTGELFF. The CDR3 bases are TGTGCCAGCAGTCTCGGGGGAGGGCCCACCGGGGAGCTGTTTTTT.

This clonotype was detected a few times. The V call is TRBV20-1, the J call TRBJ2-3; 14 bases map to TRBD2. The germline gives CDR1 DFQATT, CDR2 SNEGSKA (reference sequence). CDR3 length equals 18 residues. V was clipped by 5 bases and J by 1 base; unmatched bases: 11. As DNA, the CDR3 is TGCAGTGCTGTGGGACTAGCGGGGGTTGAGTCGGGCACAGATACGCAGTATTTT. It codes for CSAVGLAGVESGTDTQYF.

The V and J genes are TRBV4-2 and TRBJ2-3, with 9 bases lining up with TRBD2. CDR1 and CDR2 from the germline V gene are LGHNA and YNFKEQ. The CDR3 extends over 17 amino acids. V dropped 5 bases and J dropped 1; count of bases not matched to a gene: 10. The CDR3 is CASSSRWGGGGTDTQYF. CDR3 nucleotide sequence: TGTGCCAGCAGCTCCCGATGGGGCGGGGGGGGCACAGATACGCAGTATTTT.

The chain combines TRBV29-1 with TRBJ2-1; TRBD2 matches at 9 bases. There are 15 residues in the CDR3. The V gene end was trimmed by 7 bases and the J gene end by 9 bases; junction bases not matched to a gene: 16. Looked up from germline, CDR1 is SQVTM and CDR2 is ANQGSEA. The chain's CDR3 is CSAPRGREGRIEQFF. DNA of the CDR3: TGCAGCGCCCCTCGGGGGCGGGAGGGCCGTATTGAGCAGTTCTTC.

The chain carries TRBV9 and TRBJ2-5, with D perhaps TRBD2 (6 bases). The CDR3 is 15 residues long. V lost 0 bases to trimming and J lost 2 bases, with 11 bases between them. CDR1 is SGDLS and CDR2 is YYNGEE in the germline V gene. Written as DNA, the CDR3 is TGTGCCAGCAGCGTAGCCCAGCGGGCACAAGAGACCCAGTACTTC. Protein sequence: CASSVAQRAQETQYF.

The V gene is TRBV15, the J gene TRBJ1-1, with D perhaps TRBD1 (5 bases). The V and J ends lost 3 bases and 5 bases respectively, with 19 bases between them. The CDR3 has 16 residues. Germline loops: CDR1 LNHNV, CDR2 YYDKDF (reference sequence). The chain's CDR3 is CATSRGSDSRGTEAFF. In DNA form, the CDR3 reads TGTGCCACCAGCAGGGGGTCCGACAGCCGGGGAACTGAAGCTTTCTTT.

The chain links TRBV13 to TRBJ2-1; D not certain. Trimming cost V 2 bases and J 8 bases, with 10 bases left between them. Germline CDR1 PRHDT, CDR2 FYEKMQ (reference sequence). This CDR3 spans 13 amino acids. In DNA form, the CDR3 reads TGTGCCAGCAGCTTAAGGTTCCGGGATGAGCAGTTCTTC. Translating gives CASSLRFRDEQFF. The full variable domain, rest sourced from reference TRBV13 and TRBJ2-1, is AAGVIQSPRHLIKEKRETATLKCYPIPRHDTVYWYQQGPGQDPQFLISFYEKMQSDKGSIPDRFSAQQFSDYHSELNMSSLELGDSALYFCASSLRFRDEQFFGPGTRLTVL.

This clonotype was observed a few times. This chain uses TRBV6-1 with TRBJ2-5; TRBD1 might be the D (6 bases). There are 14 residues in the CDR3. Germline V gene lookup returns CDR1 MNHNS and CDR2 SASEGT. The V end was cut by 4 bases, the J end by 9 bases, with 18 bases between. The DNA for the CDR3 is TGTGCCAGCAGTGGCGACAGGCTAGGGGAAGCCCAGTACTTC. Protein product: CASSGDRLGEAQYF.

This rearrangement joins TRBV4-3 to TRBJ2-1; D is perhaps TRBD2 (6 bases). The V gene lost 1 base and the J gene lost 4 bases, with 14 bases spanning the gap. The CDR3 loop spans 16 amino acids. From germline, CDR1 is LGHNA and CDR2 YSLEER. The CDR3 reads CASSQAVGLSYNEQFF. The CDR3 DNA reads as TGCGCCAGCAGCCAAGCGGTAGGACTATCGTACAATGAGCAGTTCTTC.

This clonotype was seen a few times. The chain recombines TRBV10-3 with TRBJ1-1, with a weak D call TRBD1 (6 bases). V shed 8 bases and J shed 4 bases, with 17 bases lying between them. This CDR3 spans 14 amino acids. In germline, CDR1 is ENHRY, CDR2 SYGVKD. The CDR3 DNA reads TGTGCCATCCAGGGTGGGGGCCGGGGCACTGAAGCTTTCTTT. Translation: CAIQGGGRGTEAFF.

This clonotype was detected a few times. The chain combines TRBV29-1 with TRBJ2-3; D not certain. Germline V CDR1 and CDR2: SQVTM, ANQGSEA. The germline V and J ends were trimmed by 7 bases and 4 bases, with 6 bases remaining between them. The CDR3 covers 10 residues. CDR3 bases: TGCAGCGCTACGGCAGATACGCAGTATTTT. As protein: CSATADTQYF.

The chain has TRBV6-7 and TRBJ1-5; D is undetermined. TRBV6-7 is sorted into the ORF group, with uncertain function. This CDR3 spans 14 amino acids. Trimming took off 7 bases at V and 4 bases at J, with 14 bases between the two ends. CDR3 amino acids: CASIGESGNQPQHF. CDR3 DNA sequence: TGTGCCAGCATTGGGGAGTCTGGGAATCAGCCCCAGCATTTT.

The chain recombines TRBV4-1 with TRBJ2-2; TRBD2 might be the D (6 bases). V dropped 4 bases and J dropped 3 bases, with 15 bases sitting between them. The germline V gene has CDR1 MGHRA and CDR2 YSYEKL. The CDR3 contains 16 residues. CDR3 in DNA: TGCGCCAGCAGCCGCGGGACCCGTAGCGACACCGGGGAGCTGTTTTTT. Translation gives CASSRGTRSDTGELFF.

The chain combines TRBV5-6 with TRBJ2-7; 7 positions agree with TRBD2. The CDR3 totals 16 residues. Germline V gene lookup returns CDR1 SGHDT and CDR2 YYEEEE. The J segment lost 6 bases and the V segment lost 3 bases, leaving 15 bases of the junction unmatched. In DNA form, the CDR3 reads TGTGCCAGCAGCTGGATCCCGGGGGGAGGAGTCCCCGAGCAGTACTTC. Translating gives CASSWIPGGGVPEQYF.

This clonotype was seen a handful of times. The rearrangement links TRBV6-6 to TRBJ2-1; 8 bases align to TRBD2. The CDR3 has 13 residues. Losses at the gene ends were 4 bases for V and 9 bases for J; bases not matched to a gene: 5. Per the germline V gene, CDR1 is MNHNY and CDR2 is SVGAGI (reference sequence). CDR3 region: CASSSRGGSEQFF. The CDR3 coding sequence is TGTGCCAGCAGTTCTCGGGGGGGTAGTGAGCAGTTCTTC.

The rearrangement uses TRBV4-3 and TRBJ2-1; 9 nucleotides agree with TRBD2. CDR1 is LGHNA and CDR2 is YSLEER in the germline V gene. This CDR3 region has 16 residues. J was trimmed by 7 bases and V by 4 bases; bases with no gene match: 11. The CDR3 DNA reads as TGCGCCAGCAGCCCCTCGACTAGCGGAGGGGGGAATGAGCAGTTCTTC. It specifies CASSPSTSGGGNEQFF.

The CDR3 coding sequence is TGCGCCAGCAGCTTTGACAGAATGAGTGCCAACGTCCTGACTTTC. It encodes CASSFDRMSANVLTF. The chain couples TRBV5-1 to TRBJ2-6; possibly TRBD1 for D (5 bases). CDR1 is SGHRS, CDR2 YFSETQ, per germline. The CDR3 is made up of 15 amino acids. V lost 2 bases and J lost 7, with 13 bases in between.

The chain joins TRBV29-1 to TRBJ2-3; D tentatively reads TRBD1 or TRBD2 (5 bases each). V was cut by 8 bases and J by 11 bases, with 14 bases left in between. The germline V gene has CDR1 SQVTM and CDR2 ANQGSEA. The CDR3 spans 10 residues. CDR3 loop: CSFRDAWQYF. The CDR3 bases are TGCAGCTTCCGGGACGCCTGGCAGTATTTT.

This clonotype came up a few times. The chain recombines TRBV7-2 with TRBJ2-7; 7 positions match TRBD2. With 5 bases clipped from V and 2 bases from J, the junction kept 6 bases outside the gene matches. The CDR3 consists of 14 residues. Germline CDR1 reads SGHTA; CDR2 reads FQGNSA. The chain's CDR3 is CASSLRDYTYEQYF. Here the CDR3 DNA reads TGTGCCAGCAGCCTCCGGGACTACACCTACGAGCAGTACTTC. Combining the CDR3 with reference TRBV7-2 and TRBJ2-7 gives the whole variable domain GAGVSQSPSNKVTEKGKDVELRCDPISGHTALYWYRQSLGQGLEFLIYFQGNSAPDKSGLPSDRFSAERTGGSVSTLTIQRTQQEDSAVYLCASSLRDYTYEQYFGPGTRLTVT.

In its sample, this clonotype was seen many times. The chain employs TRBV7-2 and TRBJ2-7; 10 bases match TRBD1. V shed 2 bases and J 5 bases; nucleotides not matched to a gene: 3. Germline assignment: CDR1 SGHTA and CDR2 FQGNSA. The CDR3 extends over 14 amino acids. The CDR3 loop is CASSLMGQGNEQYF. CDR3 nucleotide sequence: TGTGCCAGCAGCTTAATGGGACAGGGGAACGAGCAGTACTTC.

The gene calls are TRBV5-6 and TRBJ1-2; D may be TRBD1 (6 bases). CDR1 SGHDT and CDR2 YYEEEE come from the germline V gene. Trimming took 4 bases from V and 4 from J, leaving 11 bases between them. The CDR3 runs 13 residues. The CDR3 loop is CASSADRIYGYTF. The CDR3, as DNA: TGTGCCAGCAGCGCGGACAGAATCTATGGCTACACCTTC.

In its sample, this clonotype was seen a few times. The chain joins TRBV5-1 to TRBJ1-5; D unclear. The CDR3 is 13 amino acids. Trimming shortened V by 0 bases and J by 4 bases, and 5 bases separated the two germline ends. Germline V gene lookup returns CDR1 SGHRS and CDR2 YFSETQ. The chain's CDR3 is CASSLDWNQPQHF. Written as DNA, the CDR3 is TGCGCCAGCAGCTTGGATTGGAATCAGCCCCAGCATTTT.